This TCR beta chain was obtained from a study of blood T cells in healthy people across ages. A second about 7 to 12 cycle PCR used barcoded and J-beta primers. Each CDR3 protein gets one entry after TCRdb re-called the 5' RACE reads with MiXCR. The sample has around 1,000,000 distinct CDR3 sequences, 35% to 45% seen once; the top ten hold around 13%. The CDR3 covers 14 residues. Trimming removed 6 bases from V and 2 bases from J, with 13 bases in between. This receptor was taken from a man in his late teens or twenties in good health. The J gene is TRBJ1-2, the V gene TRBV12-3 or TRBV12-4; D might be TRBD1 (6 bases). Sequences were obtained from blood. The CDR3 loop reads CASSRNGQNYGYTF. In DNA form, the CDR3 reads TGTGCCAGCAGCCGGAACGGACAGAACTATGGCTACACCTTC.